The 21 T cell receptor beta chains below were found in one sample sequenced in a study of blood T cell repertoires in COVID-19. Only in-frame clones appear in the TCRdb table, and some are missing; sequencing was by immunoSEQ multiplex PCR. The data show 250,000 to 350,000 clones, almost 90% seen once. The sample consisted of peripheral blood. The origin of the receptors is a young woman with COVID-19, enrolled during active disease.

This rearrangement joins TRBV15 to TRBJ2-5; D unresolved. The CDR3 consists of 14 residues. Between the trimmed V and J ends, which lost 2 bases and 7 bases, there was a span of 14 bases. CDR1 and CDR2 (germline): LNHNV, YYDKDF (reference sequence). The CDR3, as DNA: TGTGCCACCAGCAGAACCGTAACAAGAATGACCCAGTACTTC. It is translated as CATSRTVTRMTQYF.

The rearrangement links TRBV30 to TRBJ1-5; TRBD1 matches at 8 bases. Trimming removed 7 bases from V and 1 base from J; junction bases left unmatched: 6. CDR1 and CDR2 (germline): GTSNPN, SVGIG (reference sequence). The CDR3 consists of 14 residues. The CDR3 DNA reads as TGTGCCTTCGGCAGGGGGCTCAGCAATCAGCCCCAGCATTTT. This translates into CAFGRGLSNQPQHF.

In its sample, this clone was seen once. The chain recombines TRBV7-2 with TRBJ1-2; D unclear. This CDR3 is built from 16 residues. Per the germline V gene, CDR1 is SGHTA and CDR2 is FQGNSA. The germline V and J ends were trimmed by 5 bases and 2 bases, with 18 bases remaining between them. This CDR3 reads CASSPGLGVWNYGYTF. In nucleotides, the CDR3 is TGTGCCAGCAGCCCAGGCCTCGGGGTATGGAACTATGGCTACACCTTC.

The CDR3 bases are TGTGCCAGCAGTCATCCTAGCGGGAGCGGCGGTGAGCAGTTCTTC. Encoded protein: CASSHPSGSGGEQFF. J is TRBJ2-1 and V is TRBV2, with TRBD2 matching over 10 bases. V was clipped by 5 bases and J by 9 bases; unmatched bases: 10. CDR1 is SNHLY, CDR2 FYNNEI, per germline. The CDR3 sequence is 15 residues long.

This rearrangement joins TRBV15 to TRBJ1-1, with 7 bases lining up with TRBD1. Trimming removed 5 bases from V and 1 base from J; junction bases left unmatched: 4. The CDR3 is 14 amino acids. Germline V gene data show CDR1 as LNHNV and CDR2 as YYDKDF (reference sequence). The CDR3 DNA reads as TGTGCCACCAGCTTTAGGGGGCCGAACACTGAAGCTTTCTTT. It yields the protein CATSFRGPNTEAFF.

The chain joins TRBV6-5 to TRBJ2-1; 9 bases agree with TRBD2. The V gene's germline CDR1 is MNHEY and CDR2 SVGAGI. Trimming cost V 4 bases and J 3 bases; bases outside gene matches: 4. The CDR3 extends over 15 amino acids. Here the CDR3 DNA reads TGTGCCAGCAGTTCTTCTAGCGGGATCTACAATGAGCAGTTCTTC. Protein sequence: CASSSSSGIYNEQFF.

This rearrangement joins TRBV2 to TRBJ2-7; the D is unclear. This CDR3 contains 11 residues. V lost 2 bases and J 8 bases, leaving 7 bases between the germline ends. Germline V gene data show CDR1 as SNHLY and CDR2 as FYNNEI. The CDR3 sequence: CASSEMAKQYF. CDR3 nucleotides: TGTGCCAGCAGTGAAATGGCCAAGCAGTACTTC.

This clone was counted a single time. V gene TRBV5-1 combines with J gene TRBJ2-7, with D possibly matching TRBD2 (5 bases). The germline gives CDR1 SGHRS, CDR2 YFSETQ. The CDR3 is made up of 15 amino acids. V was cut by 6 bases and J by 5 bases, with 21 bases left in between. The CDR3 here is CASTTGVGALDEQYF. The CDR3 coding sequence is TGCGCCAGCACTACCGGAGTGGGAGCTCTTGACGAGCAGTACTTC.

The chain carries TRBV28 and TRBJ2-1, with a tentative D call TRBD1 (5 bases). Germline V gives CDR1 MDHEN, CDR2 SYDVKM. Trimming pared 2 bases from V and 0 bases from J, leaving 14 bases between. CDR3 length: 17 amino acids. CDR3 coding DNA: TGTGCCAGCAGTTTAACTCCGACAGCTAGCTCCTACAATGAGCAGTTCTTC. Translating gives CASSLTPTASSYNEQFF.

The sample holds a few counts of this clone. This chain uses TRBV5-5 with TRBJ1-3; D is uncertain. Germline assignment: CDR1 SGHKS and CDR2 YYEKEE (reference sequence). This CDR3 spans 15 amino acids. The V end was cut by 0 bases, the J end by 4 bases, with 11 bases between. CDR3 loop: CASSLGTVRGNTIYF. In DNA, the CDR3 is TGTGCCAGCAGCTTGGGTACAGTAAGGGGAAACACCATATATTTT.

The chain employs TRBV6-2 or TRBV6-3 and TRBJ2-7; 8 nucleotides match TRBD2. The CDR3 consists of 15 residues. V lost 2 bases and J lost 3; bases outside the gene matches: 6. Per germline, CDR1 MNHEY and CDR2 SVGEGT. The CDR3 protein is CASSYEGLAGYEQYF. In DNA, the CDR3 is TGTGCCAGCAGTTACGAAGGACTAGCCGGCTACGAGCAGTACTTC.

This chain links TRBV7-9 with TRBJ1-4, with 9 bases lining up with TRBD1. CDR3 length equals 18 residues. The germline V gene has CDR1 SEHNR and CDR2 FQNEAQ (reference sequence). Trimming cost V 3 bases and J 2 bases; bases outside gene matches: 10. The DNA for the CDR3 is TGTGCCAGCAGCTTTTTTACGGGACAGGGATATACTAATGAAAAACTGTTTTTT. Translating it yields CASSFFTGQGYTNEKLFF. Filled out from reference TRBV7-9 and TRBJ1-4, the complete variable domain reads DTGVSQNPRHKITKRGQNVTFRCDPISEHNRLYWYRQTLGQGPEFLTYFQNEAQLEKSRLLSDRFSAERPKGSFSTLEIQRTEQGDSAMYLCASSFFTGQGYTNEKLFFGSGTQLSVL.

This clone was detected a few times. J is TRBJ2-1 and V is TRBV10-3, with 9 bases fitting TRBD2. The CDR3 is made up of 16 amino acids. Unmatched junction bases numbered 6, after V lost 6 bases and J lost 0 bases. CDR1 ENHRY and CDR2 SYGVKD come from the germline V gene. The CDR3 sequence is CAIRDFSGSSYNEQFF. CDR3 bases: TGTGCCATCAGGGACTTTAGCGGGAGCTCCTACAATGAGCAGTTCTTC.

This clone was observed once. The chain uses TRBV10-1 and TRBJ1-1, with 9 nucleotides matching TRBD1. J gave up 6 bases and V 2 bases, and 4 bases lay outside the gene matches. From germline, CDR1 is WNHNN and CDR2 SYGVQD (reference sequence). The CDR3 is 14 residues long. CDR3 protein: CASSEGDRASEAFF. In nucleotides, the CDR3 is TGCGCCAGCAGTGAGGGGGACAGGGCATCTGAAGCTTTCTTT.

This clone was recorded only once. The CDR3 DNA reads TGTGCCAGTGATCCGGGACAGTACACCGGGGAGCTGTTTTTT. As protein: CASDPGQYTGELFF. The chain has TRBV19 and TRBJ2-2, with 7 bases matching TRBD1. This CDR3 contains 14 residues. V lost 8 bases, J lost 3 bases, and 6 bases stayed unmatched. Germline-derived CDR1 and CDR2 are LNHDA and SQIVND (reference sequence).

The chain is built from TRBV7-9 and TRBJ1-2; 8 bases agree with TRBD1. Germline assignment: CDR1 SEHNR and CDR2 FQNEAQ (reference sequence). The V segment lost 4 bases and the J segment 7 bases; nucleotides outside the gene matches: 5. This CDR3 is built from 13 residues. The CDR3 DNA is TGTGCCAGCAGCTATCAGGGGGCCGCTGGCTACACCTTC. Amino acid sequence: CASSYQGAAGYTF. The entire variable domain, with the rest obtained from reference TRBV7-9 and TRBJ1-2, is as follows: DTGVSQNPRHKITKRGQNVTFRCDPISEHNRLYWYRQTLGQGPEFLTYFQNEAQLEKSRLLSDRFSAERPKGSFSTLEIQRTEQGDSAMYLCASSYQGAAGYTFGSGTRLTVV.

The chain couples TRBV5-1 to TRBJ1-1; a weak D match, TRBD1 (5 bases). This CDR3 is built from 13 residues. Germline lookup yields CDR1 SGHRS and CDR2 YFSETQ. V lost 5 bases and J 3 bases, leaving 11 bases between the germline ends. CDR3 DNA sequence: TGCGCCAGCAGACCTGACAGATACACTGAAGCTTTCTTT. It specifies CASRPDRYTEAFF. Combining the CDR3 with reference TRBV5-1 and TRBJ1-1 gives the whole variable domain KAGVTQTPRYLIKTRGQQVTLSCSPISGHRSVSWYQQTPGQGLQFLFEYFSETQRNKGNFPGRFSGRQFSNSRSEMNVSTLELGDSALYLCASRPDRYTEAFFGQGTRLTVV.

The chain uses TRBV5-6 and TRBJ1-1, with D tentatively TRBD1 (5 bases). The CDR3 runs to 18 residues. The germline V gene has CDR1 SGHDT and CDR2 YYEEEE. Trimming pared 4 bases from V and 3 bases from J, leaving 25 bases between. The CDR3, as DNA: TGTGCCAGCAGCCCAACCGATTCCCAAGGGGCCGGCGACACTGAAGCTTTCTTT. Residues: CASSPTDSQGAGDTEAFF.

The gene calls are TRBV27 and TRBJ1-1, with D uncertain. The CDR3 covers 14 residues. Trimming took 2 bases from V and 3 from J, leaving 10 bases between them. Germline V CDR1 and CDR2: MNHEY, SMNVEV (reference sequence). CDR3 bases: TGTGCCAGCAGTTTACGGTATTTCGACACTGAAGCTTTCTTT. Encoded protein: CASSLRYFDTEAFF.

This chain joins TRBV5-1 and TRBJ1-1; 8 nucleotides line up with TRBD1. CDR1 and CDR2 from the germline V gene are SGHRS and YFSETQ. J was trimmed by 1 base and V by 1 base; bases with no gene match: 6. The CDR3 runs to 16 residues. This CDR3 is CASSLRTGQGNTEAFF. CDR3 sequence (DNA): TGCGCCAGCAGCTTGAGGACCGGACAGGGGAACACTGAAGCTTTCTTT.

The V call is TRBV5-4, the J call TRBJ1-2; weak D call: TRBD1 (5 bases). V was pared by 2 bases and J by 6 bases, with 11 bases between. Looked up from germline, CDR1 is SGHNT and CDR2 is YYREEE (reference sequence). This CDR3 region has 13 residues. CDR3 protein: CASSFGGVDGYTF. The CDR3, as DNA: TGTGCCAGCAGCTTCGGGGGGGTCGATGGCTACACCTTC. Complete variable domain (other parts from reference TRBV5-4 and TRBJ1-2): ETGVTQSPTHLIKTRGQQVTLRCSSQSGHNTVSWYQQALGQGPQFIFQYYREEENGRGNFPPRFSGLQFPNYSSELNVNALELDDSALYLCASSFGGVDGYTFGSGTRLTVV.